This T cell receptor beta chain was recorded in a study of identical twins' blood T cells. General study points: Twins shared more top CDR3 clonotypes than unrelated donors did. Even for out-of-frame TCRbeta, twins reportedly shared V gene usage much more than unrelated donors.

Regarding this clonotype: Its cognate antigen is unknown.

Six healthy women, forming three identical twin pairs, donated samples. This CDR3 region has 14 residues. V lost 3 bases to trimming and J lost 5 bases; unmatched junction nucleotides: 0. TCRdb recomputed calls from the 5' RACE reads with MiXCR, one row per CDR3 protein. The sample holds 400,000 or so distinct CDR3 sequences, about 28% seen once. The chain employs TRBV12-3 or TRBV12-4 and TRBJ2-1; TRBD2 agrees at 11 bases. This sequence was found in a woman aged 18 to 50 in good health. The sequenced sample consisted of PBMCs. The CDR3 region is CASSFSGGDNEQFF. The CDR3 DNA reads TGTGCCAGCAGTTTTAGCGGGGGGGACAATGAGCAGTTCTTC.